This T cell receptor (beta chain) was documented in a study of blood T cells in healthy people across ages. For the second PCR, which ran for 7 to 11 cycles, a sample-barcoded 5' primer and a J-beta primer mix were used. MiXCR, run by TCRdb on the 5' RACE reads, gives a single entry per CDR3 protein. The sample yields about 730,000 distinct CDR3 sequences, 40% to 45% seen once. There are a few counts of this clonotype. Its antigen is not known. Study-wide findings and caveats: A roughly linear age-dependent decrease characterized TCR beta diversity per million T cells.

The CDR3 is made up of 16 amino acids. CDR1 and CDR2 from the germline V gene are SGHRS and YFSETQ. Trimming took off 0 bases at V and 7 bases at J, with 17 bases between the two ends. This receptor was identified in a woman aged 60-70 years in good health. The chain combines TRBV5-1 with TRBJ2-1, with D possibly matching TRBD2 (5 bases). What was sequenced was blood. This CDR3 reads CASSLAPGGIGNEQFF. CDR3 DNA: TGCGCCAGCAGCTTGGCCCCAGGAGGTATTGGAAATGAGCAGTTCTTC.